A selection of T cell receptor beta chains follows, all from one sample in a study of T-cell reconstitution after alpha-beta-depleted transplantation in children. One entry per CDR3 protein, called by TCRdb with MiXCR from the PCR reads. In the table there are some 490,000 distinct CDR3 sequences, around 13% of which are singletons. The sequencing here drew on PBMCs from the stem cell graft donor, taken from the stem cell graft. The source is a human donor who donated a stem cell graft to a child with combined immunodeficiency. CDR3s include the opening cysteine and the closing phenylalanine or tryptophan. The order of the fields is V gene, J gene, D gene, clone size, CDR3 protein, CDR3 DNA. A D gene is named only where the DNA matches it firmly. Size tells how often a clone was seen (once, few, many) or the class of an expanded clone, and some rows leave it out.

v_call: TRBV27
j_call: TRBJ2-7
d_call: TRBD2
clone_size: .
cdr3_aa: CASARLGRESYEQYF
cdr3_nt: TGTGCCAGCGCGCGGCTGGGGAGGGAGTCCTACGAGCAGTACTTC

v_call: TRBV5-5
j_call: TRBJ2-1
d_call: TRBD1
clone_size: .
cdr3_aa: CASSGGQGALYNEQFF
cdr3_nt: TGTGCCAGCAGCGGGGGACAGGGGGCCCTCTACAATGAGCAGTTCTTC

v_call: TRBV5-5
j_call: TRBJ1-1
d_call: .
clone_size: .
cdr3_aa: CASSLSGTPYTEAFF
cdr3_nt: TGTGCCAGCAGCTTGTCCGGGACACCCTACACTGAAGCTTTCTTT

v_call: TRBV27
j_call: TRBJ2-1
d_call: TRBD2
clone_size: .
cdr3_aa: CASSLSPGGAGNEQFF
cdr3_nt: TGTGCCAGCAGTTTATCGCCCGGGGGGGCAGGCAATGAGCAGTTCTTC

v_call: TRBV11-3
j_call: TRBJ1-6
d_call: .
clone_size: .
cdr3_aa: CASSRGTVNSPLHF
cdr3_nt: TGTGCCAGCAGCAGAGGGACGGTTAATTCACCCCTCCACTTT

v_call: TRBV27
j_call: TRBJ2-5
d_call: TRBD1
clone_size: many
cdr3_aa: CASSLFGRGLETQYF
cdr3_nt: TGTGCCAGCAGTTTATTTGGCAGGGGGCTCGAGACCCAGTACTTC

v_call: TRBV20-1
j_call: TRBJ2-1
d_call: TRBD2
clone_size: many
cdr3_aa: CSATSGRAGNEQFF
cdr3_nt: TGCAGTGCAACGAGCGGGAGGGCCGGAAATGAGCAGTTCTTC

v_call: TRBV6-2/TRBV6-3
j_call: TRBJ2-3
d_call: TRBD1
clone_size: .
cdr3_aa: CASSSVPGQGTDTQYF
cdr3_nt: TGTGCCAGCAGTTCAGTCCCGGGACAGGGCACAGATACGCAGTATTTT

v_call: TRBV12-3/TRBV12-4
j_call: TRBJ1-1
d_call: TRBD1
clone_size: many
cdr3_aa: CASGDPGTGRGTEAFF
cdr3_nt: TGTGCGAGTGGGGATCCTGGGACAGGGAGAGGGACTGAAGCTTTCTTT

v_call: TRBV12-3/TRBV12-4
j_call: TRBJ1-2
d_call: .
clone_size: many
cdr3_aa: CASSLGGRYTF
cdr3_nt: TGTGCCAGCAGTTTAGGTGGGAGATACACCTTC

v_call: TRBV15
j_call: TRBJ2-2
d_call: TRBD1
clone_size: few
cdr3_aa: CATSRAFPGGRDGELFF
cdr3_nt: TGTGCCACCAGCAGAGCCTTCCCAGGGGGCCGGGACGGGGAGCTGTTTTTT

v_call: TRBV4-2
j_call: TRBJ2-1
d_call: TRBD1
clone_size: .
cdr3_aa: CASSQGDSLNSYNEQFF
cdr3_nt: TGTGCCAGCAGCCAAGGGGACAGCTTAAACTCCTACAATGAGCAGTTCTTC

v_call: TRBV5-1
j_call: TRBJ2-6
d_call: .
clone_size: many
cdr3_aa: CASSSDPNSGANVLTF
cdr3_nt: TGCGCCAGCAGCTCGGACCCAAACTCTGGGGCCAACGTCCTGACTTTC

v_call: TRBV12-3/TRBV12-4
j_call: TRBJ1-1
d_call: .
clone_size: many
cdr3_aa: CASSSPSISTEAFF
cdr3_nt: TGTGCCAGCAGTTCACCTTCCATTAGCACTGAAGCTTTCTTT

v_call: TRBV28
j_call: TRBJ1-5
d_call: .
clone_size: .
cdr3_aa: CASLIPGLDQPQHF
cdr3_nt: TGTGCCAGCCTCATCCCAGGGCTGGATCAGCCCCAGCATTTT

v_call: TRBV6-6
j_call: TRBJ1-1
d_call: TRBD1
clone_size: .
cdr3_aa: CASSYSPGTGITEAFF
cdr3_nt: TGTGCCAGCAGTTATAGCCCCGGGACAGGAATCACTGAAGCTTTCTTT

v_call: TRBV5-1
j_call: TRBJ2-7
d_call: TRBD1
clone_size: many
cdr3_aa: CASSPRGRTGRIYEQYF
cdr3_nt: TGCGCCAGCAGCCCGAGGGGCCGGACAGGGAGGATTTACGAGCAGTACTTC

v_call: TRBV6-1
j_call: TRBJ1-3
d_call: .
clone_size: .
cdr3_aa: CATTGTESGNTIYF
cdr3_nt: TGTGCCACCACCGGGACCGAGTCTGGAAACACCATATATTTT

v_call: TRBV10-3
j_call: TRBJ1-1
d_call: .
clone_size: .
cdr3_aa: CAISESVTGAKNTEAFF
cdr3_nt: TGTGCCATCAGTGAGTCTGTGACGGGGGCAAAGAACACTGAAGCTTTCTTT

v_call: TRBV5-1
j_call: TRBJ1-1
d_call: .
clone_size: many
cdr3_aa: CASSSQGGTEAFF
cdr3_nt: TGCGCCAGCAGCTCACAGGGAGGGACTGAAGCTTTCTTT

v_call: TRBV5-6
j_call: TRBJ1-2
d_call: .
clone_size: .
cdr3_aa: CASSGGGDGYTF
cdr3_nt: TGTGCCAGCAGCGGAGGTGGGGATGGCTACACCTTC

v_call: TRBV19
j_call: TRBJ1-2
d_call: .
clone_size: few
cdr3_aa: CASTEGQGFNYGYTF
cdr3_nt: TGTGCCAGTACCGAAGGGCAGGGCTTTAACTATGGCTACACCTTC

v_call: TRBV12-3/TRBV12-4
j_call: TRBJ1-2
d_call: .
clone_size: once
cdr3_aa: CASSFGRVYGYTF
cdr3_nt: TGTGCCAGCAGTTTCGGTAGGGTCTATGGCTACACCTTC

v_call: TRBV5-1
j_call: TRBJ1-6
d_call: .
clone_size: .
cdr3_aa: CASSSRLGGDSPLHF
cdr3_nt: TGCGCCAGCAGCTCCCGACTGGGTGGCGATTCACCCCTCCACTTT

v_call: TRBV5-1
j_call: TRBJ2-7
d_call: .
clone_size: .
cdr3_aa: CASTSFEQYF
cdr3_nt: TGCGCCAGCACGTCCTTCGAGCAGTACTTC

v_call: TRBV20-1
j_call: TRBJ2-7
d_call: .
clone_size: few
cdr3_aa: CSARDQREMPYEQYF
cdr3_nt: TGCAGTGCTAGAGATCAACGGGAGATGCCCTACGAGCAGTACTTC

v_call: TRBV9
j_call: TRBJ1-1
d_call: .
clone_size: many
cdr3_aa: CASSPVAGGQMNTEAFF
cdr3_nt: TGTGCCAGCAGCCCCGTGGCGGGGGGTCAGATGAACACTGAAGCTTTCTTT

v_call: TRBV12-3/TRBV12-4
j_call: TRBJ2-3
d_call: TRBD2
clone_size: many
cdr3_aa: CASSLYRGDGDTQYF
cdr3_nt: TGTGCCAGCAGTTTATATCGGGGGGATGGAGATACGCAGTATTTT

v_call: TRBV7-2
j_call: TRBJ2-3
d_call: TRBD2
clone_size: .
cdr3_aa: CASSLEITSGGPDTQYF
cdr3_nt: TGTGCCAGCAGCTTAGAGATAACTAGCGGGGGCCCAGATACGCAGTATTTT

v_call: TRBV7-9
j_call: TRBJ2-3
d_call: .
clone_size: .
cdr3_aa: CASSFLDSGWDTQYF
cdr3_nt: TGTGCCAGCAGCTTTTTGGATAGCGGCTGGGATACGCAGTATTTT

v_call: TRBV4-3
j_call: TRBJ2-4
d_call: TRBD2
clone_size: many
cdr3_aa: CASSQDWTSGGNIQYF
cdr3_nt: TGCGCCAGCAGCCAAGATTGGACTAGCGGGGGGAACATTCAGTACTTC

v_call: TRBV12-3/TRBV12-4
j_call: TRBJ1-6
d_call: TRBD1
clone_size: many
cdr3_aa: CASSSTGESPLHF
cdr3_nt: TGTGCCAGCAGTTCTACAGGGGAATCACCCCTCCATTTT

v_call: TRBV2
j_call: TRBJ2-2
d_call: TRBD2
clone_size: few
cdr3_aa: CASTGLVAGELFF
cdr3_nt: TGTGCCAGCACCGGACTAGTGGCCGGGGAGCTGTTTTTT

v_call: TRBV7-3
j_call: TRBJ2-1
d_call: .
clone_size: .
cdr3_aa: CASSSYSRHEQFF
cdr3_nt: TGTGCCAGCAGCTCCTACTCTAGGCATGAGCAGTTCTTC

v_call: TRBV10-3
j_call: TRBJ1-1
d_call: .
clone_size: .
cdr3_aa: CAISEGLSRRINTEAFF
cdr3_nt: TGTGCCATCAGTGAGGGATTGTCACGGAGGATTAACACTGAAGCTTTCTTT

v_call: TRBV6-1
j_call: TRBJ2-5
d_call: TRBD1
clone_size: .
cdr3_aa: CASSQGQGPQETQYF
cdr3_nt: TGTGCCAGCAGTCAGGGACAGGGTCCACAAGAGACCCAGTACTTC

v_call: TRBV5-6
j_call: TRBJ2-6
d_call: .
clone_size: many
cdr3_aa: CASSFSGANVLTF
cdr3_nt: TGTGCCAGCAGCTTCTCTGGGGCCAACGTCCTGACTTTC

v_call: TRBV19
j_call: TRBJ1-5
d_call: .
clone_size: .
cdr3_aa: CASWTEGNQPQHF
cdr3_nt: TGTGCCAGCTGGACAGAGGGTAATCAGCCCCAGCATTTT

v_call: TRBV7-2
j_call: TRBJ2-7
d_call: TRBD2
clone_size: few
cdr3_aa: CASSLGGTSGRGEQYF
cdr3_nt: TGTGCCAGCAGCTTAGGGGGGACTAGCGGGAGAGGAGAGCAGTACTTC